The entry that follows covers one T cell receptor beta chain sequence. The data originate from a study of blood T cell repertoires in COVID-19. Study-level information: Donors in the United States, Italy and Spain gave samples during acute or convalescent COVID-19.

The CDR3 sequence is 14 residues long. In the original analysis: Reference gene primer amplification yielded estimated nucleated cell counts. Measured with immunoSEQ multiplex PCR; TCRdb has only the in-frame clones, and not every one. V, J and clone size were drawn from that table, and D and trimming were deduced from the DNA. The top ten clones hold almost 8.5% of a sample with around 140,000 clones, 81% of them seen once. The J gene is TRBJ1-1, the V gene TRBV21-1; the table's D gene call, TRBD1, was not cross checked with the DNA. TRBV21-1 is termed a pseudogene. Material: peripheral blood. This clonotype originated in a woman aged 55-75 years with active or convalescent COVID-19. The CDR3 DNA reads TGTGCCAGCAGCACTCAGGGGCCAAACACTGAAGCTTTCTTT. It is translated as CASSTQGPNTEAFF.